This T cell receptor beta chain is from a study of PD-1 blockade in mismatch repair-deficient tumors. TCRdb's copy holds only in-frame clones and misses some; the assay was immunoSEQ multiplex PCR. The data contain approximately 50,000 clones, 78% of them singletons. About this clone: Its antigen is not known.

Study outcomes and limitations: After pembrolizumab, tumor-resident clones rose rapidly, then generally contracted before radiologic responses.

Trimming took off 4 bases at V and 7 bases at J, with 18 bases between the two ends. The CDR3 covers 15 residues. Germline V lookup: CDR1 SGDLS, CDR2 YYNGEE. This sample comprised peripheral blood, obtained 4 weeks after starting pembrolizumab. The origin of this receptor is an adult with mismatch repair-deficient cancer. The gene calls are TRBV9 and TRBJ2-1; D is uncertain. The CDR3 spells CASSPQAALGNEQFF. The CDR3 region has the DNA TGTGCCAGCAGCCCCCAGGCGGCCCTAGGAAATGAGCAGTTCTTC.